The source of this T cell receptor (beta chain) is a study of cytomegalovirus exposure and HLA in healthy donors. Only a few counts were recorded for this clone. Both 60 Vbeta primers and 13 Jbeta primers went into the PCR. Sequencing was performed with immunoSEQ multiplex PCR; in TCRdb, only in-frame clones are kept and a portion is missing. The table shows some 130,000 clones, with more than 80% occurring only once. The donors gave bone marrow, and they were healthy. The CDR3 sequence is 14 residues long. Looked up from germline, CDR1 is MRHNA and CDR2 is SNTAGT. Trimming shortened V by 0 bases and J by 3 bases, and 6 bases separated the two germline ends.

Sequencing input: PBMCs. This TCR derives from a male donor in good health and CMV-seronegative. The V call is TRBV6-4, the J call TRBJ2-1, with a weak D call TRBD2 (6 bases). The DNA for the CDR3 is TGTGCCAGCAGTGACTCGACTAGCTACAATGAGCAGTTCTTC. It translates to CASSDSTSYNEQFF.